The next 19 T cell receptor beta chains were all read from a single sample in a study of T cell changes during pregnancy in multiple sclerosis. The table came from immunoSEQ multiplex PCR; TCRdb's copy has only in-frame clones and leaves some out. This table has about 39,000 clones, roughly 88% appearing once. This sample comprised CD8+ T cells from peripheral blood mononuclear cells, obtained in the first trimester of pregnancy. The receptors here all came from a female donor with multiple sclerosis, enrolled in a pregnancy study.

The CDR3 loop reads CASTRTEGTGELFF. The CDR3 region has the DNA TGTGCCAGCACCAGGACAGAGGGCACCGGGGAGCTGTTTTTT. The V gene is TRBV9, the J gene TRBJ2-2, with D possibly matching TRBD1 (6 bases). Per germline, CDR1 SGDLS and CDR2 YYNGEE. V was trimmed by 6 bases and J by 4 bases, leaving 13 bases between them. CDR3 length equals 14 residues.

The chain has TRBV2 and TRBJ2-4; TRBD1 is a possible D gene (5 bases). Per the germline V gene, CDR1 is SNHLY and CDR2 is FYNNEI. Trimming left V 5 bases short and J 5 bases short, with 16 bases between. This CDR3 is built from 15 residues. The CDR3, as DNA: TGTGCCAGCAGTCCGTGGTGGGGCAGGGAAAACATTCAGTACTTC. It codes for CASSPWWGRENIQYF.

V is TRBV11-1 and J is TRBJ2-5; 13 nucleotides match TRBD2. Germline lookup yields CDR1 SGHAT and CDR2 FQDESV (reference sequence). With V trimmed by 1 base and J by 0 bases, 2 bases remained unmatched. The CDR3 extends over 17 amino acids. Here the CDR3 reads CASSLGGTSGNQETQYF. CDR3 coding DNA: TGTGCCAGCAGCTTAGGGGGGACTAGCGGGAACCAAGAGACCCAGTACTTC.

J is TRBJ1-5 and V is TRBV7-3; D is perhaps TRBD1 (6 bases). CDR1 is SGHTA, CDR2 FQGTGA, per germline. Trimming stripped 5 bases from V and 5 bases from J, with 10 bases between. This CDR3 comprises 13 residues. The CDR3 coding sequence is TGTGCCAGCAGCCCCAGGGGAGATCAGCCCCAGCATTTT. This encodes CASSPRGDQPQHF.

The J gene is TRBJ1-1, the V gene TRBV7-2, with a tentative D call TRBD1 (5 bases). CDR1 SGHTA and CDR2 FQGNSA come from the germline V gene. The CDR3 consists of 17 residues. With 3 bases removed from V and 6 bases from J, the gap between germline ends came to 23 bases. CDR3 DNA: TGTGCCAGCAGCTTGCGGGCCGGGGGTCTGGACAAGCCTGAAGCTTTCTTT. This sequence encodes CASSLRAGGLDKPEAFF.

This rearrangement joins TRBV19 to TRBJ2-3; TRBD2 matches 8 bases. In germline, CDR1 is LNHDA, CDR2 SQIVND (reference sequence). This CDR3 is 15 amino acids long. Germline trimming cut 8 bases from V and 6 bases from J; bases unmatched to any gene: 13. DNA for the CDR3: TGTGCCAGTGAGCGGGCGGCGGGGGGCCTGGATACGCAGTATTTT. Translating it yields CASERAAGGLDTQYF.

J is TRBJ2-3 and V is TRBV7-6; tentative D call: TRBD1 (6 bases). CDR3 length: 14 amino acids. The ends were cut back, 4 bases at V and 7 bases at J, with 15 bases in the middle. Looked up from germline, CDR1 is SGHVS and CDR2 is FNYEAQ. The CDR3 reads CASSSPWDTYTQYF. CDR3 nucleotides: TGTGCCAGCAGCTCCCCTTGGGACACGTATACGCAGTATTTT. Variable domain in full (rest from reference TRBV7-6 and TRBJ2-3): GAGVSQSPRYKVTKRGQDVALRCDPISGHVSLYWYRQALGQGPEFLTYFNYEAQQDKSGLPNDRFSAERPEGSISTLTIQRTEQRDSAMYRCASSSPWDTYTQYFGPGTRLTVL.

V usage is TRBV9 and J usage is TRBJ1-4, with a possible D match to TRBD1 (5 bases). The germline CDR1 and CDR2 sequences are SGDLS and YYNGEE. V was clipped by 3 bases and J by 4 bases, with 13 bases between them. This CDR3 is 15 amino acids long. CDR3 sequence: CASSGGTDFNEKLFF. The CDR3, as DNA: TGTGCCAGCAGCGGCGGGACGGACTTTAATGAAAAACTGTTTTTT.

The rearrangement uses TRBV9 and TRBJ2-1, with D maybe TRBD2 (6 bases). The CDR3 runs to 14 residues. The germline gives CDR1 SGDLS, CDR2 YYNGEE. V shed 7 bases and J shed 7 bases, with 18 bases lying between them. CDR3: CASGEPGEANEQFF. For the CDR3, the DNA is TGTGCCAGCGGAGAGCCGGGGGAGGCTAATGAGCAGTTCTTC.

This clone has just one count. This rearrangement joins TRBV7-8 to TRBJ1-2, with a possible D match to TRBD1 (6 bases). Trimming cost V 6 bases and J 8 bases, with 13 bases left between them. Per the germline V gene, CDR1 is SGHVS and CDR2 is FQNEAQ. CDR3 length equals 12 residues. The CDR3 here is CASSLGARGYTF. In DNA, the CDR3 is TGTGCCAGCAGTTTGGGGGCGCGAGGCTACACCTTC.

The chain is built from TRBV27 and TRBJ2-1; 8 positions agree with TRBD1. The CDR3 covers 12 residues. Germline CDR1 and CDR2: MNHEY and SMNVEV (reference sequence). DNA of the CDR3: TGTGGCACCAGGGGGCGTAGGAATGAGCAGTTCTTC. Translating it yields CGTRGRRNEQFF.

This clone was counted once. The gene calls are TRBV6-5 and TRBJ1-2, with a possible D match to TRBD1 (5 bases). Germline V gene lookup returns CDR1 MNHEY and CDR2 SVGAGI. Deletions cut 2 bases from V and 4 bases from J, with 14 bases between. This CDR3 is built from 15 residues. The CDR3 region has the DNA TGTGCCAGCAGTTACCGAGACAGTAGCTCCTATGGCTACACCTTC. It is translated as CASSYRDSSSYGYTF.

The CDR3 is CASSLILGGTYNEQFF. The CDR3 nucleotides read TGTGCCAGCAGCTTAATTTTGGGCGGGACCTACAATGAGCAGTTCTTC. The rearrangement uses TRBV7-3 and TRBJ2-1; D might be TRBD2 (6 bases). Germline lookup yields CDR1 SGHTA and CDR2 FQGTGA. Trimming cost V 1 base and J 2 bases, with 12 bases left between them. CDR3 size: 16 residues.

V and J are TRBV19 and TRBJ1-6; 9 nucleotides line up with TRBD1. The germline gives CDR1 LNHDA, CDR2 SQIVND (reference sequence). The CDR3 loop spans 14 amino acids. V was clipped by 9 bases and J by 3 bases; unmatched bases: 3. CDR3 amino acids: CASLDRGYNSPLHF. The CDR3 DNA follows: TGTGCCAGCCTGGACAGGGGCTATAATTCACCCCTCCACTTT. Full variable domain (outside the CDR3, taken from reference TRBV19 and TRBJ1-6): DGGITQSPKYLFRKEGQNVTLSCEQNLNHDAMYWYRQDPGQGLRLIYYSQIVNDFQKGDIAEGYSVSREKKESFPLTVTSAQKNPTAFYLCASLDRGYNSPLHFGNGTRLTVT.

This rearrangement joins TRBV4-2 to TRBJ1-6, with 7 bases fitting TRBD1. Germline V gene sequence: CDR1 LGHNA, CDR2 YNFKEQ. Trimming cost V 3 bases and J 5 bases; bases outside gene matches: 13. The CDR3 totals 18 residues. CDR3 loop: CASSQGNRQGRHNSPLHF. The CDR3 bases are TGTGCCAGCAGCCAGGGGAACAGACAGGGTCGCCATAATTCACCCCTCCACTTT.

A single count supports this clone. The chain recombines TRBV6-4 with TRBJ1-2; D uncertain. Germline V gene lookup returns CDR1 MRHNA and CDR2 SNTAGT. Trimming took 5 bases from V and 8 from J, leaving 9 bases between them. The CDR3 length is 11 residues. The CDR3 DNA is TGTGCCAGCAGTCCTATACGGGGCTACACCTTC. Its translation is CASSPIRGYTF.

CDR3: CASSGANVLTF. CDR3 DNA: TGTGCGAGCTCTGGGGCCAACGTCCTGACTTTC. This chain links TRBV9 with TRBJ2-6, with D unclear. Germline-derived CDR1 and CDR2 are SGDLS and YYNGEE. The length of the CDR3 is 11 residues.

This sequence joins TRBV7-6 and TRBJ2-1; 11 bases match TRBD1. The V gene end was trimmed by 6 bases and the J gene end by 8 bases; junction bases not matched to a gene: 9. The CDR3 totals 15 residues. The germline gives CDR1 SGHVS, CDR2 FNYEAQ. In nucleotides, the CDR3 is TGTGCCAGCAGTTCCGGACAGGGGGCCCCACATGAGCAGTTCTTC. It yields the protein CASSSGQGAPHEQFF.

The chain links TRBV7-9 to TRBJ2-5; 9 positions agree with TRBD1. With 6 bases clipped from V and 4 bases from J, the junction kept 12 bases outside the gene matches. The CDR3 totals 16 residues. Germline V gene data show CDR1 as SEHNR and CDR2 as FQNEAQ (reference sequence). The CDR3 loop is CASSQTPGQGAETQYF. In nucleotides, the CDR3 is TGTGCCAGCAGTCAAACCCCGGGACAGGGTGCAGAGACCCAGTACTTC.